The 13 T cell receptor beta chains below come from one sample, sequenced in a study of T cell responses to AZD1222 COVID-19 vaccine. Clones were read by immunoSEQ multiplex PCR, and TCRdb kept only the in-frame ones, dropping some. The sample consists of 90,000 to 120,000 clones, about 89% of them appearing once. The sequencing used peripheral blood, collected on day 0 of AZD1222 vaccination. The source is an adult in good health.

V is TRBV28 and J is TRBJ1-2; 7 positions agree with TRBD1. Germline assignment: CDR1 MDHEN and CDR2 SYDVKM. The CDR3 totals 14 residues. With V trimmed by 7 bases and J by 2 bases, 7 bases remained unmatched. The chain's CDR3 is CASKSRGGNYGYTF. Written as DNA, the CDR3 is TGTGCCAGCAAGAGTCGAGGGGGCAACTATGGCTACACCTTC.

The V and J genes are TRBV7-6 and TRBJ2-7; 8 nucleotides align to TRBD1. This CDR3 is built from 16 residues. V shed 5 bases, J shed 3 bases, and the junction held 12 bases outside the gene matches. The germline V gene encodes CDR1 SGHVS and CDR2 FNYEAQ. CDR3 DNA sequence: TGTGCCAGCAGCCAACGACCGACAGGGGAAAACTACGAGCAGTACTTC. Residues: CASSQRPTGENYEQYF.

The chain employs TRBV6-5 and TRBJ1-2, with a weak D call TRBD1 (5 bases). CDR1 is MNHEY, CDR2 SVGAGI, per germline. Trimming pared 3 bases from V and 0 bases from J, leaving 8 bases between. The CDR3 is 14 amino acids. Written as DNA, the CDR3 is TGTGCCAGCAGTTATAGACAGTCTAACTATGGCTACACCTTC. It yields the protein CASSYRQSNYGYTF.

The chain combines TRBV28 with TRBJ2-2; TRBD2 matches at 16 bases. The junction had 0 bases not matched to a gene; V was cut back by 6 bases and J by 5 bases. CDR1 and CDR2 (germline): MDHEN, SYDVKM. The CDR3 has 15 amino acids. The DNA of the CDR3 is TGTGCCAGCAGGGGACTAGCGGGAGGGACCGGGGAGCTGTTTTTT. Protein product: CASRGLAGGTGELFF.

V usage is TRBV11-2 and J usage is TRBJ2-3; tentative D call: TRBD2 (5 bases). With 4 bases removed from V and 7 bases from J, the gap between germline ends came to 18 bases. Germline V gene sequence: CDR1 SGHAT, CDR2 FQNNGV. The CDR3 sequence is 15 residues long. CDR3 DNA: TGTGCCAGCAGCTCCGCCAGCGAGACTATGTATACGCAGTATTTT. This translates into CASSSASETMYTQYF.

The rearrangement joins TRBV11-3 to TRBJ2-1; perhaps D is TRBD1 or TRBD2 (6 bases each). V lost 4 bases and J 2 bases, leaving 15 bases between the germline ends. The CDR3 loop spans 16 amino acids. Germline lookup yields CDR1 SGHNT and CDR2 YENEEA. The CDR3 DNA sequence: TGTGCCAGCAGCTCAAAGGGGGGTCCGGCCTACAATGAGCAGTTCTTC. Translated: CASSSKGGPAYNEQFF.

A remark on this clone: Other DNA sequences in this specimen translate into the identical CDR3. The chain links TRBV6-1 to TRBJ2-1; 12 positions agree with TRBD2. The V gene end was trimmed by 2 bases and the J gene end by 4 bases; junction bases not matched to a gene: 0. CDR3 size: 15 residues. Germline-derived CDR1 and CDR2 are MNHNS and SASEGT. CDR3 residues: CASSELAGGYNEQFF. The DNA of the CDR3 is TGTGCCAGCAGTGAACTAGCGGGAGGGTACAATGAGCAGTTCTTC.

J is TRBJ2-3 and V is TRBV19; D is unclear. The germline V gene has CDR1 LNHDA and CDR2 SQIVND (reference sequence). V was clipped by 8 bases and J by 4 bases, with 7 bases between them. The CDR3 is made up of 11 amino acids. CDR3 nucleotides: TGTGCCAGTCAGACGGCAGATACGCAGTATTTT. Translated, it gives CASQTADTQYF.

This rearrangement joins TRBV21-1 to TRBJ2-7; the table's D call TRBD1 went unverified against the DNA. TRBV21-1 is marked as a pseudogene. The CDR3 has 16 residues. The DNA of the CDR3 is TGTGCCAGCAGCAAAGGACAGGGAAAAGGACTCTACGAGCAGTACTTC. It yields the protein CASSKGQGKGLYEQYF.

The CDR3 sequence: CASSQSSGTDTQYF. CDR3 bases: TGTGCCAGCAGCCAGTCGAGCGGCACAGATACGCAGTATTTT. The chain is built from TRBV3-1 (or the pseudogene TRBV3-2) and TRBJ2-3; no firm D call. The CDR3 sequence is 14 residues long. Germline V gene sequence: CDR1 LGHDT, CDR2 YNNKEL (reference sequence). V shed 3 bases and J shed 1 base, with 8 bases lying between them.

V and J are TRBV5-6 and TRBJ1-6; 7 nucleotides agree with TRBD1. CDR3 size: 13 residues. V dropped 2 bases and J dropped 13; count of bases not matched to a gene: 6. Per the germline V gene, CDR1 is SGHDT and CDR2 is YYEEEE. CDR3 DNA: TGTGCCAGCAGCTTTGGACAGGAGGTTCCCCTCCACTTT. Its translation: CASSFGQEVPLHF.

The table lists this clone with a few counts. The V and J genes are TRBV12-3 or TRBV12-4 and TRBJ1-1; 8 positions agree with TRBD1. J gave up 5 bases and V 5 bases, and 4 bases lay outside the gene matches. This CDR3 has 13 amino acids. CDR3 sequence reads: CASSPRGPTEAFF. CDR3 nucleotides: TGTGCCAGCAGTCCCAGGGGGCCTACTGAAGCTTTCTTT.

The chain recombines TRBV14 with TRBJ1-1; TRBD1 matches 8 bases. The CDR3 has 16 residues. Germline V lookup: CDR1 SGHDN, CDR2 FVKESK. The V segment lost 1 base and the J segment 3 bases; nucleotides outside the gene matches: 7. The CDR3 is CASSQGRRDRYTEAFF. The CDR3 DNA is TGTGCCAGCAGCCAAGGTAGGAGGGACAGGTACACTGAAGCTTTCTTT.